This T cell receptor (beta chain) was obtained from a study of T cell responses to AZD1222 COVID-19 vaccine. Across the study: Recipients boosted at about 4 weeks or about 12 weeks are pooled. Whole-study findings and limits: All repertoire sampling was performed exclusively after the peak T cell response.

A note on this clone: No antigen is known for it.

Sequencing was performed with immunoSEQ multiplex PCR; in TCRdb, only in-frame clones are kept and a portion is missing. The table shows 65,000 to 85,000 clones, with approximately 81% occurring only once. V lost 2 bases to trimming and J lost 3 bases, with 7 bases between them. Germline CDR1 and CDR2: LGHNA and YSLEER. The CDR3 runs 14 residues. This receptor was taken from an adult in good health. The chain recombines TRBV4-3 with TRBJ2-2; D is ambiguous. Specimen: peripheral blood, collected on day 0 of AZD1222 vaccination. Written as DNA, the CDR3 is TGCGCCAGCAGCCAAAACTTGGACACCGGGGAGCTGTTTTTT. Amino acids: CASSQNLDTGELFF.